The T cell receptor beta chain described here comes from a study of CD8+ T cells in alopecia areata listed by TCRdb under 2018. General notes on the study: High-throughput TCRbeta sequencing was used to examine T cell clonal expansion in alopecia areata in both the C3H/HeJ mouse model and human patients. In humans, TCRbeta sequencing was performed on scalp tissue and on sorted CD4+ and CD8+ peripheral blood T cells from healthy controls and from patients with patchy or totalis/universalis alopecia areata. RNA came from the PAXgene miRNA kit for fixed scalp, the miRNeasy kit for PBMCs, and the RNeasy kit for mouse skin. Scalp clonality was compared across normal scalp (n=4), patchy alopecia areata scalp (n=8), and alopecia totalis/universalis scalp (n=8). TCRbeta CDR3 regions were amplified by immunoSEQ multiplex PCR with 35 Vbeta forward and 13 Jbeta reverse primers. Overall study results and their limits: Shared TCR sequences between patients were less evident than in mice, which may be partly attributable to HLA diversity in the patient population. Compared with normal scalp, lesional scalp had higher clonality and more expanded CD8+ clones, particularly in alopecia totalis/universalis, a pattern that suggests antigenic drive. Scalp TCR repertoire analysis is complicated because resident alphabeta T cells in normal human skin are also sequenced, whereas mouse skin is dominated by gammadelta T cells.

Library creation used the immunoSEQ multiplex PCR assay. For TCR sequencing, RNA was extracted from every sample and reverse transcribed into cDNA to serve as template. First-strand cDNA was synthesized with SuperScript III using a 2:1 mix of oligo-dT and random hexamers. A synthetic immune receptor repertoire was used to gauge amplification bias, and whatever bias remained was removed computationally. The published analysis was carried out like this. Raw reads were preprocessed to remove errors, and CDR3 was defined according to IMGT conventions as the region from the conserved cysteine to phenylalanine. To get clonality, Shannon entropy was normalized by log2 of the number of productive unique TCRs and the result was subtracted from 1. CD4 or CD8 identity of scalp clones was inferred by cross-referencing scalp TCRbeta sequences with sorted blood CD4 and CD8 repertoires. TCRdb holds this immuneACCESS table with in-frame rearrangements only. Some clones are missing; in checked studies, unresolved V genes explain under half, and the rest has no known cause. The DNA was the basis for D and trimming; V, J and clone size are from that table. The sample data list 150,000 to 200,000 clones, and 45% to 60% of these were observed just once. The top ten constitute about 4.4% of the sample.

The V end loses 6 bases and the J end loses 0 bases, and a stretch of 7 bases separates them. The CDR3, cysteine through phenylalanine, is 13 amino acids long. Only the CDR3 DNA stays, 39 bases, in frame from base 1. The germline V gene yields WSHSY for CDR1 and SAAADI for CDR2. PBMCs were isolated by density centrifugation and stained for CD3, CD4 and CD8, and CD4+ and CD8+ T cells were sorted on a FACSAria. Scalp biopsies and blood samples were provided by unaffected controls. A word on this clone: The antigen it recognizes is unknown. No base qualities exist here, and no much larger clone lies one base off it.

This receptor was taken from a human donor in good health. In this chain, TRBV10-2 is recombined with TRBJ2-3, with no confident D gene call. The specimen sequenced was CD4+ T cells sorted from blood. The nucleotides are TGCGCCAGCAGGGCCACGAGCACAGATACGCAGTATTTT. The encoded protein is CASRATSTDTQYF.